One and the same sample provided the 9 T cell receptor beta chains below, sequenced in a study of Ad26.COV2.S vaccination and SARS-CoV-2 variants. Treatment in this sample: approximately 18 received Ad26.COV2.S at low or high dose, single or two shots; about 5 received placebo; per-sample allocation not given. Material that was analyzed had been drawn on day 63 after the first vaccine or placebo injection. Here immunoSEQ multiplex PCR was the method, and the copy in TCRdb shows in-frame clones only, minus some. Here the sample spans about 450,000 clones, roughly 89% being singletons. Sample: peripheral blood, taken in a trial of Ad26.COV2.S vaccine versus placebo. The receptors here all came from a person between 18 and 65 years old who received the Ad26.COV2.S COVID-19 vaccine or a placebo.

The rearrangement uses TRBV7-3 and TRBJ1-4; 7 bases are a match to TRBD1. Losses at the gene ends were 0 bases for V and 3 bases for J; bases not matched to a gene: 1. Per germline, CDR1 SGHTA and CDR2 FQGTGA. The CDR3 loop spans 15 amino acids. The CDR3 DNA is TGTGCCAGCAGCTTAACGGGACAGCCTAATGAAAAACTGTTTTTT. Protein: CASSLTGQPNEKLFF.

The V call is TRBV27, the J call TRBJ1-1; weak D call: TRBD1 (6 bases). Germline loops: CDR1 MNHEY, CDR2 SMNVEV (reference sequence). V was trimmed by 8 bases and J by 5 bases, leaving 15 bases between them. CDR3 length: 13 amino acids. In DNA, the CDR3 is TGTGCCAGCCGACGACAGGTGATAACTGAAGCTTTCTTT. This translates into CASRRQVITEAFF.

The chain carries TRBV2 and TRBJ2-3; tentative D call: TRBD1 (6 bases). The CDR3 totals 14 residues. CDR1 SNHLY and CDR2 FYNNEI come from the germline V gene. Trimming took 7 bases from V and 4 from J, leaving 15 bases between them. Written as DNA, the CDR3 is TGTGCCAGCAACCGGGACCCAGGGGCAGATACGCAGTATTTT. Encoded protein: CASNRDPGADTQYF.

The rearrangement joins TRBV6-5 to TRBJ1-3; TRBD1 is a possible D gene (6 bases). CDR3 length equals 15 residues. Trimming pared 6 bases from V and 2 bases from J, leaving 14 bases between. Germline assignment: CDR1 MNHEY and CDR2 SVGAGI. The CDR3 loop is CASRGAGPTGNTIYF. In DNA form, the CDR3 reads TGTGCCAGCAGGGGGGCAGGGCCGACTGGAAACACCATATATTTT.

The chain carries TRBV29-1 and TRBJ2-5, with a possible D match to TRBD2 (6 bases). The CDR3 loop spans 12 amino acids. The V gene's germline CDR1 is SQVTM and CDR2 ANQGSEA. Trimming pared 3 bases from V and 5 bases from J, leaving 10 bases between. The chain's CDR3 is CSVESGGETQYF. The CDR3 nucleotides are TGCAGCGTTGAGAGTGGAGGGGAGACCCAGTACTTC.

CDR3 DNA: TGTGCCACCAGCAGAGATTTGGGAGGCTATGGCTACACCTTC. Amino acid sequence: CATSRDLGGYGYTF. V usage is TRBV15 and J usage is TRBJ1-2; no clear D. Trimming took off 0 bases at V and 4 bases at J, with 9 bases between the two ends. Germline CDR1 and CDR2: LNHNV and YYDKDF (reference sequence). CDR3 length equals 14 residues.

J is TRBJ2-1 and V is TRBV3-1 (or the pseudogene TRBV3-2), with 7 nucleotides matching TRBD2. The CDR3 is made up of 17 amino acids. Unmatched junction bases numbered 12, after V lost 4 bases and J lost 3 bases. The germline V gene has CDR1 LGHDT and CDR2 YNNKEL (reference sequence). This chain's CDR3 is CASSPWGGRWVYNEQFF. CDR3 DNA sequence: TGTGCCAGCAGCCCTTGGGGCGGGAGATGGGTCTACAATGAGCAGTTCTTC.

The genes are TRBV28 and TRBJ2-5, with TRBD2 matching over 10 bases. CDR1 is MDHEN and CDR2 is SYDVKM in the germline V gene. Trimming removed 4 bases from V and 5 bases from J; junction bases left unmatched: 7. The CDR3 extends over 15 amino acids. This CDR3 is CASSSLAGGAETQYF. The CDR3, as DNA: TGTGCCAGCAGTTCCTTAGCGGGGGGCGCGGAGACCCAGTACTTC.

The V and J genes are TRBV5-4 and TRBJ2-5; the D gene is possibly TRBD1 (5 bases). Trimming left V 1 base short and J 2 bases short, with 6 bases between. This CDR3 has 13 residues. Germline CDR1 and CDR2: SGHNT and YYREEE (reference sequence). For the CDR3, the DNA is TGTGCCAGCAGCTTGCCAGGGCAAGAGACCCAGTACTTC. Protein: CASSLPGQETQYF.